The 19 T cell receptor beta chains below come from one sample, sequenced in a study of blood T cell repertoires in COVID-19. TCRdb keeps only in-frame clones here, not all; method: immunoSEQ multiplex PCR. The data hold about 310,000 clones, with roughly 86% observed a single time. The specimen was PBMCs or T cells enriched from blood (not recorded which). The origin of the receptors is a young woman who had recovered from COVID-19.

V is TRBV28 and J is TRBJ2-2, with 8 bases fitting TRBD2. The J segment lost 6 bases and the V segment lost 6 bases, leaving 15 bases of the junction unmatched. In germline, CDR1 is MDHEN, CDR2 SYDVKM. CDR3 length: 17 residues. The CDR3 reads CASSPIGGAGEPGELFF. CDR3 coding DNA: TGTGCCAGCAGCCCTATCGGGGGAGCGGGAGAACCCGGGGAGCTGTTTTTT.

The gene calls are TRBV18 and TRBJ2-3; tentatively, D is TRBD1 (6 bases). Germline-derived CDR1 and CDR2 are KGHSH and LQKENI. The CDR3 runs 16 residues. V lost 4 bases to trimming and J lost 2 bases, with 16 bases between them. In DNA form, the CDR3 reads TGTGCCAGCTCACTCAACAGGGTTGGGAACACAGATACGCAGTATTTT. Protein sequence: CASSLNRVGNTDTQYF. Drawing the rest from reference TRBV18 and TRBJ2-3, the complete variable domain is NAGVMQNPRHLVRRRGQEARLRCSPMKGHSHVYWYRQLPEEGLKFMVYLQKENIIDESGMPKERFSAEFPKEGPSILRIQQVVRGDSAAYFCASSLNRVGNTDTQYFGPGTRLTVL.

A word on this clone: This same CDR3 is encoded by further DNA sequences in the sample. The chain links TRBV9 to TRBJ1-1, with D unclear. The germline CDR1 and CDR2 sequences are SGDLS and YYNGEE. CDR3 length: 15 residues. The V and J ends lost 0 bases and 0 bases respectively, with 9 bases between them. This CDR3 reads CASSVDPGLNTEAFF. The CDR3 DNA reads TGTGCCAGCAGCGTAGATCCAGGCTTGAACACTGAAGCTTTCTTT.

The CDR3 region is CASSLFTADSPLHF. Written as DNA, the CDR3 is TGTGCCAGCAGCTTGTTCACAGCTGATTCACCCCTCCACTTT. The chain recombines TRBV5-4 with TRBJ1-6; D gene uncertain. Germline lookup yields CDR1 SGHNT and CDR2 YYREEE (reference sequence). V was pared by 1 base and J by 8 bases, with 10 bases between. This CDR3 comprises 14 residues.

This clone was observed once. V and J are TRBV28 and TRBJ1-4; maybe TRBD1 (5 bases). V lost 5 bases and J 8 bases, leaving 18 bases between the germline ends. This CDR3 comprises 15 residues. Germline lookup yields CDR1 MDHEN and CDR2 SYDVKM. The CDR3, as DNA: TGTGCCAGCAGTCCCTGGGAGGGACCGGGGGAAAAACTGTTTTTT. Its translation is CASSPWEGPGEKLFF.

This chain uses TRBV6-5 with TRBJ2-3, with 7 bases fitting TRBD2. Germline loops: CDR1 MNHEY, CDR2 SVGAGI. The CDR3 has 14 residues. Trimming took 7 bases from V and 4 from J; bases not matched to a gene: 8. The CDR3 protein is CASTSLGRADTQYF. Here the CDR3 DNA reads TGTGCCAGCACATCCCTAGGGAGGGCAGATACGCAGTATTTT.

The CDR3 DNA reads as TGCAGTGCTAGGGAGATCACTGAAGCTTTCTTT. Translated: CSAREITEAFF. The chain is built from TRBV20-1 and TRBJ1-1, with D uncertain. CDR1 is DFQATT and CDR2 is SNEGSKA in the germline V gene (reference sequence). CDR3 length: 11 residues. Trimming cost V 3 bases and J 4 bases, with 6 bases left between them.

V and J are TRBV7-2 and TRBJ1-1; D gene ambiguous. V shed 3 bases and J shed 5 bases, with 16 bases lying between them. The CDR3 is 15 residues long. CDR1 is SGHTA, CDR2 FQGNSA, per germline. CDR3 amino acids: CASSFQVFFRTEAFF. CDR3 coding DNA: TGTGCCAGCAGCTTCCAGGTTTTCTTTAGGACTGAAGCTTTCTTT.

The V call is TRBV6-5, the J call TRBJ1-2; D is perhaps TRBD1 (6 bases). The CDR3 runs 14 residues. Trimming took 2 bases from V and 8 from J, leaving 15 bases between them. Germline V CDR1 and CDR2: MNHEY, SVGAGI. The CDR3 loop is CASSYGGSASGYTF. The CDR3 nucleotides read TGTGCCAGCAGTTACGGGGGCTCCGCAAGCGGCTACACCTTC.

This chain uses TRBV19 with TRBJ1-5, with D possibly TRBD1 on 6 matching bases. The CDR3 runs 19 residues. The germline V gene has CDR1 LNHDA and CDR2 SQIVND (reference sequence). V was clipped by 4 bases and J by 1 base, with 23 bases between them. The CDR3, as DNA: TGTGCCAGTAGTACATACATTATAATCTCGACAGGAAGCAATCAGCCCCAGCATTTT. Translation gives CASSTYIIISTGSNQPQHF.

This sequence joins TRBV13 and TRBJ1-1, with 8 nucleotides matching TRBD1. The germline CDR1 and CDR2 sequences are PRHDT and FYEKMQ (reference sequence). After removal of 4 bases from V and 5 bases from J, the junction contained 6 bases not matched to a gene. CDR3 length equals 14 residues. The CDR3 nucleotides are TGTGCCAGCAGCTCTTACAGGGGGGGAACTGAAGCTTTCTTT. It codes for CASSSYRGGTEAFF. The whole variable domain, remainder taken from reference TRBV13 and TRBJ1-1, is AAGVIQSPRHLIKEKRETATLKCYPIPRHDTVYWYQQGPGQDPQFLISFYEKMQSDKGSIPDRFSAQQFSDYHSELNMSSLELGDSALYFCASSSYRGGTEAFFGQGTRLTVV.

The chain is built from TRBV7-2 and TRBJ1-2, with D possibly being TRBD1 (6 bases). V lost 5 bases and J 5 bases, leaving 15 bases between the germline ends. The CDR3 is 14 residues long. Germline values: CDR1 SGHTA, CDR2 FQGNSA. Here the CDR3 DNA reads TGTGCCAGCAGCACGGCAGGGGATAGATATGGCTACACCTTC. Translated, it gives CASSTAGDRYGYTF.

The rearrangement joins TRBV2 to TRBJ1-5; 8 nucleotides agree with TRBD1. CDR3 length: 17 amino acids. The J segment lost 0 bases and the V segment lost 4 bases, leaving 8 bases of the junction unmatched. Germline CDR1 and CDR2: SNHLY and FYNNEI. The CDR3 region is CASSGAGGSHSNQPQHF. The CDR3 region has the DNA TGTGCCAGCAGTGGGGCAGGGGGCTCTCATAGCAATCAGCCCCAGCATTTT.

The CDR3 sequence is CAWSARFGGFYGYTF. CDR3 nucleotide sequence: TGTGCCTGGAGTGCTCGTTTTGGGGGGTTCTATGGCTACACCTTC. This chain links TRBV30 with TRBJ1-2; a possible D gene is TRBD1 (5 bases). The CDR3 totals 15 residues. CDR1 is GTSNPN and CDR2 is SVGIG in the germline V gene (reference sequence). V shed 1 base and J shed 4 bases, with 16 bases lying between them.

The V gene is TRBV18, the J gene TRBJ2-3; unclear D gene. The germline V gene has CDR1 KGHSH and CDR2 LQKENI. This CDR3 spans 17 amino acids. Trimming shortened V by 0 bases and J by 2 bases, and 15 bases separated the two germline ends. CDR3 residues: CASSPPPQALDTDTQYF. The CDR3 coding sequence is TGTGCCAGCTCACCACCTCCGCAGGCCCTCGACACAGATACGCAGTATTTT.

The V gene is TRBV6-4, the J gene TRBJ2-5, with 10 bases that match TRBD2. The CDR3 sequence is 14 residues long. Trimming cost V 6 bases and J 3 bases; bases outside gene matches: 4. CDR1 is MRHNA, CDR2 SNTAGT, per germline. The CDR3: CASSYGLAEETQYF. The CDR3 DNA reads TGTGCCAGCAGCTACGGACTAGCGGAAGAGACCCAGTACTTC.

The genes are TRBV7-3 and TRBJ1-1; D is undetermined. The V gene lost 0 bases and the J gene lost 5 bases, with 7 bases spanning the gap. This CDR3 comprises 13 residues. Per germline, CDR1 SGHTA and CDR2 FQGTGA. This CDR3 reads CASSLTPETEAFF. CDR3 DNA sequence: TGTGCCAGCAGCTTAACTCCCGAGACTGAAGCTTTCTTT.

A single count supports this clone. V usage is TRBV29-1 and J usage is TRBJ2-7, with 8 bases identical to TRBD2. J was trimmed by 4 bases and V by 5 bases; bases with no gene match: 7. Germline lookup yields CDR1 SQVTM and CDR2 ANQGSEA. The CDR3 totals 13 residues. The chain's CDR3 is CSVRGGLLYEQYF. The CDR3 DNA is TGCAGCGTTCGGGGGGGCCTTCTTTACGAGCAGTACTTC.

Concerning this clone itself: The sample carries other DNA sequences with the same CDR3. J is TRBJ2-3 and V is TRBV7-3; 12 bases align to TRBD2. The CDR3 loop spans 15 amino acids. CDR1 is SGHTA, CDR2 FQGTGA, per germline. The V and J ends lost 5 bases and 3 bases, in that order; junction bases with no gene match: 3. The CDR3 protein is CASSLGLAGTDTQYF. The CDR3 DNA follows: TGTGCCAGCAGCCTCGGACTAGCGGGGACAGATACGCAGTATTTT. Full variable domain (outside the CDR3, taken from reference TRBV7-3 and TRBJ2-3): GAGVSQTPSNKVTEKGKYVELRCDPISGHTALYWYRQSLGQGPEFLIYFQGTGAADDSGLPNDRFFAVRPEGSVSTLKIQRTERGDSAVYLCASSLGLAGTDTQYFGPGTRLTVL.